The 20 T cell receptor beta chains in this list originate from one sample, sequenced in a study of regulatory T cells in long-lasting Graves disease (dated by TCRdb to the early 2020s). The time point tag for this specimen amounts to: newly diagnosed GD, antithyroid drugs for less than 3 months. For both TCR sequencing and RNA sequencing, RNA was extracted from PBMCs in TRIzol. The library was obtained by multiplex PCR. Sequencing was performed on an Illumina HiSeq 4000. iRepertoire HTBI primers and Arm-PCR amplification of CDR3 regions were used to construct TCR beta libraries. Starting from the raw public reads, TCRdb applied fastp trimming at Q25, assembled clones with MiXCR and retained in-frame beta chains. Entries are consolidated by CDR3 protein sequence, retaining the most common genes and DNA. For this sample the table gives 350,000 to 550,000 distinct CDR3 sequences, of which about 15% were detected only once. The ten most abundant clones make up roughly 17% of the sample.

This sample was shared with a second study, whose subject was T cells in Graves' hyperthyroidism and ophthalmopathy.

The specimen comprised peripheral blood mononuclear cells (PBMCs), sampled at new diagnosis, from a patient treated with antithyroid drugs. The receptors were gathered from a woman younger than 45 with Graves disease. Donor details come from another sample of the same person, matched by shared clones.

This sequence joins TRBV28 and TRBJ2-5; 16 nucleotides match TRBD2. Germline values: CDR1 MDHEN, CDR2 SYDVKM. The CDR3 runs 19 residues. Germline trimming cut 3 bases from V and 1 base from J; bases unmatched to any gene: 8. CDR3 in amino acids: CASSFPGTSGRAGQETQYF. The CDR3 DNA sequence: TGTGCCAGCAGTTTTCCAGGGACTAGCGGGAGGGCCGGCCAAGAGACCCAGTACTTC.

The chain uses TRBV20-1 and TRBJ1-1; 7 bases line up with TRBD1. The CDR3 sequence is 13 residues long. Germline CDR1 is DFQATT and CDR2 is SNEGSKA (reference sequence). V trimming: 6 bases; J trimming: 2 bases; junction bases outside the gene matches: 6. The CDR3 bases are TGCAGTGCGTCCGGGACAGCCAACACTGAAGCTTTCTTT. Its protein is CSASGTANTEAFF.

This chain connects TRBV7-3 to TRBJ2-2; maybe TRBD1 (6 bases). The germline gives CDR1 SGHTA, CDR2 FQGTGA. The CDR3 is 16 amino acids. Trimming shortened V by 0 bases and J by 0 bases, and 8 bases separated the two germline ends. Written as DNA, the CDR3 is TGTGCCAGCAGCTTAACGTCAGGGGCGAACACCGGGGAGCTGTTTTTT. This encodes CASSLTSGANTGELFF.

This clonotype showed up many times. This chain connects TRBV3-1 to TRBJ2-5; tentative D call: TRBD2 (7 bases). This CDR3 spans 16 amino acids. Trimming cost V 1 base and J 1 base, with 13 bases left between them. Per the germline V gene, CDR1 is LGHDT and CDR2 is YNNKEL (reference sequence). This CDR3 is CASSQASGGGQETQYF. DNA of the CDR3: TGTGCCAGCAGCCAAGCTAGCGGAGGGGGCCAAGAGACCCAGTACTTC.

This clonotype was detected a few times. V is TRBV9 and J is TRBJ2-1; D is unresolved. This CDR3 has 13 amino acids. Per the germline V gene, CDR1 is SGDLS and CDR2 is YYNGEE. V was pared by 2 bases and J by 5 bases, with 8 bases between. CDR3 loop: CASSVPGNNEQFF. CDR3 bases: TGTGCCAGCAGCGTCCCGGGCAACAATGAGCAGTTCTTC. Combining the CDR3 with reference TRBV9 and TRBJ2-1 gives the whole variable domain DSGVTQTPKHLITATGQRVTLRCSPRSGDLSVYWYQQSLDQGLQFLIQYYNGEERAKGNILERFSAQQFPDLHSELNLSSLELGDSALYFCASSVPGNNEQFFGPGTRLTVL.

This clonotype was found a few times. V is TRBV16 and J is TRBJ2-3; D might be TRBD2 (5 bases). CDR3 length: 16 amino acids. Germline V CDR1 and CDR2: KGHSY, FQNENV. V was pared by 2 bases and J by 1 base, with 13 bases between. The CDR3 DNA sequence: TGTGCCAGCAGCCAAGGTTTCGGAGGTGGCACAGATACGCAGTATTTT. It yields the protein CASSQGFGGGTDTQYF. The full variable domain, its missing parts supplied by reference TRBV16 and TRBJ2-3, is GEEVAQTPKHLVRGEGQKAKLYCAPIKGHSYVFWYQQVLKNEFKFLISFQNENVFDETGMPKERFSAKCLPNSPCSLEIQATKLEDSAVYFCASSQGFGGGTDTQYFGPGTRLTVL.

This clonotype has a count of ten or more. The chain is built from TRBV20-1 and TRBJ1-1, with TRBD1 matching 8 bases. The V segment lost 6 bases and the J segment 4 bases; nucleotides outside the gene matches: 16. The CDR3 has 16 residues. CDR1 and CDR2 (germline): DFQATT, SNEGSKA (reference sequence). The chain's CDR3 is CSASRTGRGFGTEAFF. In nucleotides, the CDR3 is TGCAGTGCAAGTCGGACAGGGCGGGGGTTTGGCACTGAAGCTTTCTTT.

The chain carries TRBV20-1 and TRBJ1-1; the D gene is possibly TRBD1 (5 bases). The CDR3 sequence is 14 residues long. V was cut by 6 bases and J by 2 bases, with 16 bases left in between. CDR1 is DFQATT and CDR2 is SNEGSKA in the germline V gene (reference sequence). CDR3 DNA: TGCAGTGCAAGGGACCCAGGGCCCAACACTGAAGCTTTCTTT. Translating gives CSARDPGPNTEAFF.

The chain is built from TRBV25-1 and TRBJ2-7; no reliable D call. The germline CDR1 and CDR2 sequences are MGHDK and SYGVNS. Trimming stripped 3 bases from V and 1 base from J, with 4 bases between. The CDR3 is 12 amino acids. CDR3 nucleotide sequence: TGTGCCAGCAGTGACTCGTCCTACGAGCAGTACTTC. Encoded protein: CASSDSSYEQYF.

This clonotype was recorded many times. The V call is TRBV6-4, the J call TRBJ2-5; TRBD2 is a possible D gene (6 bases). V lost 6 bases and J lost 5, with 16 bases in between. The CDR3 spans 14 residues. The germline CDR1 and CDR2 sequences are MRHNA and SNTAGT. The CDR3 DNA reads TGTGCCAGCAGACCTCCCGCGGGGTGGGAGACCCAGTACTTC. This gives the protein CASRPPAGWETQYF.

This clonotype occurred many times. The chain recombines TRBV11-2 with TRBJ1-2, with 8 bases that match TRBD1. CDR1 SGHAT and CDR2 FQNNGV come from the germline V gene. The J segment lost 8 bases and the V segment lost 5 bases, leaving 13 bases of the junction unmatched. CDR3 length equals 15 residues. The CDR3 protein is CASSPRPTGEEGYTF. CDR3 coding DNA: TGTGCCAGCAGCCCACGCCCGACAGGGGAGGAGGGCTACACCTTC.

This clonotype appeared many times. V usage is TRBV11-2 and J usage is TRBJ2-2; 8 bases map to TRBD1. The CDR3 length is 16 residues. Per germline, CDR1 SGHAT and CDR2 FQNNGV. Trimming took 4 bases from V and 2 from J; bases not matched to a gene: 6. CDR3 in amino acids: CASSSFRGPNTGELFF. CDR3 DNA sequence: TGTGCCAGCAGCTCCTTCAGGGGGCCAAACACCGGGGAGCTGTTTTTT.

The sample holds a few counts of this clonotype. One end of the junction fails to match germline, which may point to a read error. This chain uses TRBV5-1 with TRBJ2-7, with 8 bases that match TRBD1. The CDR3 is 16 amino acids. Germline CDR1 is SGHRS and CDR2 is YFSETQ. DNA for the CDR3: TGTGCCAGCAGCCCCGCCCGACAGGGGATTTCCTACGAGCAGTACTTC. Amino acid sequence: CASSPARQGISYEQYF.

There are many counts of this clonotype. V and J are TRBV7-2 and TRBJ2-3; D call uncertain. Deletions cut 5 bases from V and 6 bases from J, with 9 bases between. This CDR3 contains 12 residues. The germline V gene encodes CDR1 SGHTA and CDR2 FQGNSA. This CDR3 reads CASSGDADTQYF. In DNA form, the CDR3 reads TGTGCCAGCAGCGGTGACGCGGATACGCAGTATTTT.

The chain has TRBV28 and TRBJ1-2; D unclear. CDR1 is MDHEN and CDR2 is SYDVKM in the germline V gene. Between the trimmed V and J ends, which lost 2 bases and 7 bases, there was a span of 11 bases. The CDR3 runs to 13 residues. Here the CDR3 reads CASSLGSPGGYTF. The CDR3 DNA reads TGTGCCAGCAGTTTAGGCAGCCCGGGTGGCTACACCTTC.

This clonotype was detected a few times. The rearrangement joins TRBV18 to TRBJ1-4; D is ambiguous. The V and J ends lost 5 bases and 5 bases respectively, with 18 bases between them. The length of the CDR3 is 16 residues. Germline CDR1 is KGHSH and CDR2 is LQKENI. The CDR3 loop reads CASSSSAGNLNEKLFF. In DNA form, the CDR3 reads TGTGCCAGCTCATCTAGCGCGGGAAACTTAAATGAAAAACTGTTTTTT.

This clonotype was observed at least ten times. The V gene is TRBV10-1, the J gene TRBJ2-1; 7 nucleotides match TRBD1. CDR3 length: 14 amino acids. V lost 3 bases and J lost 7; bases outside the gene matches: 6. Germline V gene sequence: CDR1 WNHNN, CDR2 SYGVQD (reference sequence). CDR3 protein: CASSETGRGNEQFF. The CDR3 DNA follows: TGCGCCAGCAGTGAAACAGGCAGGGGGAATGAGCAGTTCTTC.

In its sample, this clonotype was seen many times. For the CDR3, the DNA is TGTGCCAGCAGCCCTCGGACTAGCGGGAGGTCAGTCTCCTACTACGAGCAGTACTTC. Translating gives CASSPRTSGRSVSYYEQYF. J is TRBJ2-7 and V is TRBV3-1, with 14 positions matching TRBD2. Germline CDR1 reads LGHDT; CDR2 reads YNNKEL (reference sequence). This CDR3 region has 19 residues. Trimming at V came to 4 bases and at J to 3 bases, leaving 14 bases not matched to a gene.

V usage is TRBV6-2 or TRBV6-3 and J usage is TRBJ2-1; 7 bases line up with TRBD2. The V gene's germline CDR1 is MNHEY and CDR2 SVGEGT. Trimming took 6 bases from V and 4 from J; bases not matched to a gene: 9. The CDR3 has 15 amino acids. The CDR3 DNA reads TGTGCCAGCAGGCCACGGGCTAGCGGATACAATGAGCAGTTCTTC. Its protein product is CASRPRASGYNEQFF.

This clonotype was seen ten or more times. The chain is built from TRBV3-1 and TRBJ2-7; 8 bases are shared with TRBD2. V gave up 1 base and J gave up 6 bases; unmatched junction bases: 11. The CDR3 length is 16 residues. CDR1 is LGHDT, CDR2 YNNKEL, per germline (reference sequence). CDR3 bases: TGTGCCAGCAGCCAAGGACTTTCTAGCGGGCAATCCGAGCAGTACTTC. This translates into CASSQGLSSGQSEQYF.